This T cell receptor beta chain was observed in a study of cytomegalovirus exposure and HLA in healthy donors. The study, taken as a whole, reports: Investigators reported 164 TCR beta chains as tied to cytomegalovirus.

On this clone: Its antigen remains unknown.

60 Vbeta and 13 Jbeta primers were used in PCR. Sequencing was performed with immunoSEQ multiplex PCR; in TCRdb, only in-frame clones are kept and a portion is missing. The repertoire holds roughly 160,000 clones, with 80% to 90% as singletons. The J segment lost 3 bases and the V segment lost 8 bases, leaving 5 bases of the junction unmatched. The CDR3 has 13 amino acids. From germline, CDR1 is MNHEY and CDR2 SMNVEV (reference sequence). The sequence was obtained from a male donor in good health and CMV-seronegative. The specimen was PBMCs. The chain uses TRBV27 and TRBJ2-3; the match to TRBD2 covers 7 bases. The chain's CDR3 is CASGRGGTDTQYF. DNA of the CDR3: TGTGCCAGCGGGAGGGGTGGGACAGATACGCAGTATTTT.